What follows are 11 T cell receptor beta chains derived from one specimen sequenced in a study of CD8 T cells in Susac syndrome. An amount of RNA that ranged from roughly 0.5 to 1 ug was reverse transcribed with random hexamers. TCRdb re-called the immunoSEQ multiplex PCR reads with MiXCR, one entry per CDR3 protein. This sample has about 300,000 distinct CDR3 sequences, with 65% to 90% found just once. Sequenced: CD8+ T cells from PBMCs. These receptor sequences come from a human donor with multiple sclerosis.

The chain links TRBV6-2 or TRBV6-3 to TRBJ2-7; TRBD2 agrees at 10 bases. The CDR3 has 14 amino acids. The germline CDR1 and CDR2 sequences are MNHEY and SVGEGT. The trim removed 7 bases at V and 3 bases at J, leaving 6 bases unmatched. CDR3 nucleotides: TGTGCCAGCACCTCCCCTAGCGGGAGCTACGAGCAGTACTTC. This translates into CASTSPSGSYEQYF.

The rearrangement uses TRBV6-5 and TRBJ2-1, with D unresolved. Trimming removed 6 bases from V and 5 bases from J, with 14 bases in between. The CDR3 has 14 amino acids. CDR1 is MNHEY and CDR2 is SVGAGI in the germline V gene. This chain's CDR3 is CASRAKGAHNEQFF. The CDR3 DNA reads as TGTGCCAGCAGAGCTAAAGGAGCTCACAATGAGCAGTTCTTC.

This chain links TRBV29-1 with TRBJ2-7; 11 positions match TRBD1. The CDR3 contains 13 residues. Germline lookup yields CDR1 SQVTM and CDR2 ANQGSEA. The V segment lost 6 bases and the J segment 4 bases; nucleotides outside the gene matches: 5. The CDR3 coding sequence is TGCAGCGTCGGGGACAGGGGGGGGTACGAGCAGTACTTC. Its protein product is CSVGDRGGYEQYF.

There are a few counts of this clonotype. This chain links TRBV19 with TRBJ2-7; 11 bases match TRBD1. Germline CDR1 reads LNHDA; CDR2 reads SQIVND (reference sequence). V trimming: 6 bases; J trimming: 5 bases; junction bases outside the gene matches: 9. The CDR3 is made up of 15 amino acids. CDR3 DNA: TGTGCCAGTAGCCCCCGGACAGGGGGCCAGGACGAGCAGTACTTC. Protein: CASSPRTGGQDEQYF.

CDR3: CASSHAGDGPGQYF. CDR3 sequence (DNA): TGTGCCAGCAGCCATGCAGGAGATGGTCCTGGGCAGTACTTC. The chain combines TRBV6-1 with TRBJ2-7; D uncertain. Germline CDR1 reads MNHNS; CDR2 reads SASEGT. V dropped 6 bases and J dropped 9 bases, with 21 bases sitting between them. The CDR3 consists of 14 residues.

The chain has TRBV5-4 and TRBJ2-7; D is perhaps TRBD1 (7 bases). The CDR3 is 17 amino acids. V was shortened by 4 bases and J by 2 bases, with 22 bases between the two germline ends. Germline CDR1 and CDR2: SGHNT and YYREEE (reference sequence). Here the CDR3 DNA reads TGTGCCAGCAGCCTCGGGAGCGACAGGGCGTTGACCTACGAGCAGTACTTC. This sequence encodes CASSLGSDRALTYEQYF.

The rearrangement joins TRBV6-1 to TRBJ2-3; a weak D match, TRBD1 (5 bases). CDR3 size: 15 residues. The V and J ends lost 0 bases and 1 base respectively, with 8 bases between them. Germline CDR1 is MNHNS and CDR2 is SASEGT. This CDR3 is CASSEAVRGTDTQYF. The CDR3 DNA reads TGTGCCAGCAGTGAAGCAGTCAGGGGCACAGATACGCAGTATTTT.

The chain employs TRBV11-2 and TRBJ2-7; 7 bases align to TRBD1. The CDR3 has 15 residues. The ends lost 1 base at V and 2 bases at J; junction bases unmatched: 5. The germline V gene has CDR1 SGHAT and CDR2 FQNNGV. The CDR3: CASSLAGTATYEQYF. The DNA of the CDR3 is TGTGCCAGCAGCTTAGCCGGGACAGCAACCTACGAGCAGTACTTC.

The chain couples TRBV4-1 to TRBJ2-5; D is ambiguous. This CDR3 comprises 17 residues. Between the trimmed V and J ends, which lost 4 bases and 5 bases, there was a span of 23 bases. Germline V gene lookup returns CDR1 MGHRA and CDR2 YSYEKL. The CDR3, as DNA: TGCGCCAGCAGCCCCGGTGGCAGCCGTCCTTTTGGGGAGACCCAGTACTTC. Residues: CASSPGGSRPFGETQYF.

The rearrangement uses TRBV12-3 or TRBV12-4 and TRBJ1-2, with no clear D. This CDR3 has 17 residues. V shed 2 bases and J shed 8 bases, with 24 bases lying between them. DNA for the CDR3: TGTGCCAGCAGTTTAAAAACCCCGCTTTACTGGGCGGGAGGCTACACCTTC. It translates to CASSLKTPLYWAGGYTF.

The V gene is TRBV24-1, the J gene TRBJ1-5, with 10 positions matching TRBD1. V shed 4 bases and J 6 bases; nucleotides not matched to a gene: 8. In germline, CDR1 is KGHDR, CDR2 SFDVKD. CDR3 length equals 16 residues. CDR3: CATSETGTGALQPQHF. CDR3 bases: TGTGCCACCAGTGAGACCGGGACAGGGGCTCTTCAGCCCCAGCATTTT.